The 30 T cell receptor beta chains below come from one sample, sequenced in a study of T-cell reconstitution after alpha-beta-depleted transplantation in children. Preparation of the TCRbeta library used unique molecular identifiers. A single record per CDR3 protein comes from TCRdb applying MiXCR to the PCR reads. The repertoire has 70,000 to 100,000 distinct CDR3 sequences, more than 9% of them found once; the top ten carry over 11%. Material: PBMCs from the stem cell graft donor, obtained from the stem cell graft. These receptors came from a human donor who donated a stem cell graft to a child with inherited bone marrow failure.

The CDR3 sequence: CTCSYRENTEAFF. CDR3 DNA: TGTACCTGCAGTTACAGGGAGAACACTGAAGCTTTCTTT. V usage is TRBV3-1 and J usage is TRBJ1-1; maybe TRBD1 (6 bases). Germline-derived CDR1 and CDR2 are LGHDT and YNNKEL (reference sequence). The CDR3 contains 13 residues.

The chain uses TRBV7-2 and TRBJ2-1; D gene ambiguous. This CDR3 has 13 residues. Germline assignment: CDR1 SGHTA and CDR2 FQGNSA. Trimming took off 7 bases at V and 2 bases at J, with 9 bases between the two ends. CDR3 amino acids: CASTPGAYNEQFF. The CDR3 nucleotides read TGTGCCAGCACCCCCGGAGCCTACAATGAGCAGTTCTTC.

This clonotype appeared many times. The chain employs TRBV10-3 and TRBJ1-5, with D perhaps matching TRBD1 (5 bases). The germline V gene encodes CDR1 ENHRY and CDR2 SYGVKD. Trimming removed 10 bases from V and 0 bases from J, with 10 bases in between. CDR3 length: 13 residues. CDR3 in amino acids: CASKTDSNQPQHF. For the CDR3, the DNA is TGTGCCAGCAAGACAGATAGCAATCAGCCCCAGCATTTT.

This chain links TRBV7-6 with TRBJ1-2; the D is unclear. The CDR3 contains 14 residues. Per germline, CDR1 SGHVS and CDR2 FNYEAQ. Trimming removed 5 bases from V and 2 bases from J, with 12 bases in between. The CDR3 bases are TGTGCCAGCAGCCCCCCCGGACGGAACTATGGCTACACCTTC. Protein sequence: CASSPPGRNYGYTF.

This clonotype was seen many times. The chain carries TRBV5-6 and TRBJ1-1; TRBD1 might be the D (6 bases). CDR1 and CDR2 from the germline V gene are SGHDT and YYEEEE. This CDR3 region has 16 residues. The V gene lost 4 bases and the J gene lost 7 bases, with 23 bases spanning the gap. The CDR3 loop is CASSPRTEFEAGEAFF. CDR3 nucleotides: TGTGCCAGCAGCCCGAGGACAGAATTTGAGGCGGGTGAAGCTTTCTTT.

The rearrangement uses TRBV4-2 and TRBJ2-2; TRBD2 is a possible D gene (7 bases). Germline V CDR1 and CDR2: LGHNA, YNFKEQ. V gave up 4 bases and J gave up 5 bases, with 20 bases separating them. The CDR3 has 17 amino acids. In nucleotides, the CDR3 is TGTGCCAGCAGCCCCCCGGGGAGGGGGACGGGGACCGGGGAGCTGTTTTTT. This translates into CASSPPGRGTGTGELFF.

In this sample, this clonotype turned up many times. V usage is TRBV5-1 and J usage is TRBJ2-7; no reliable D call. The CDR3 covers 14 residues. Trimming stripped 3 bases from V and 2 bases from J, with 12 bases between. The germline CDR1 and CDR2 sequences are SGHRS and YFSETQ. CDR3 coding DNA: TGCGCCAGCAGCTCCGGGCCCTCCGCCTACGAGCAGTACTTC. Translating gives CASSSGPSAYEQYF.

This clonotype occurred many times. This chain uses TRBV15 with TRBJ2-1, with 10 bases fitting TRBD2. CDR1 is LNHNV, CDR2 YYDKDF, per germline (reference sequence). V lost 5 bases and J lost 8; bases outside the gene matches: 12. The CDR3 has 16 amino acids. The DNA of the CDR3 is TGTGCCACCAGCTCTCGGAAAGCGGGAGGGCGGGATGAGCAGTTCTTC. It is translated as CATSSRKAGGRDEQFF. Using reference TRBV15 and TRBJ2-1 for the parts outside the CDR3, the full variable domain is DAMVIQNPRYQVTQFGKPVTLSCSQTLNHNVMYWYQQKSSQAPKLLFHYYDKDFNNEADTPDNFQSRRPNTSFCFLDIRSPGLGDTAMYLCATSSRKAGGRDEQFFGPGTRLTVL.

This clonotype was recorded many times. The chain employs TRBV9 and TRBJ2-1; 7 bases match TRBD2. Germline CDR1 reads SGDLS; CDR2 reads YYNGEE. The V gene end was trimmed by 3 bases and the J gene end by 9 bases; junction bases not matched to a gene: 9. This CDR3 contains 14 residues. The CDR3, as DNA: TGTGCCAGCAGCGCCCTTGGGGAGGGTCCTGAGCAGTTCTTC. Amino acids: CASSALGEGPEQFF.

This clonotype was counted many times. The chain combines TRBV11-1 with TRBJ2-1, with D possibly TRBD1 on 5 matching bases. Germline V gene lookup returns CDR1 SGHAT and CDR2 FQDESV (reference sequence). Trimming stripped 5 bases from V and 7 bases from J, with 6 bases between. The CDR3 runs 11 residues. The CDR3 sequence: CASSPGNEQFF. The CDR3 DNA reads TGTGCCAGCAGCCCAGGGAATGAGCAGTTCTTC. Variable domain in full (rest from reference TRBV11-1 and TRBJ2-1): EAEVAQSPRYKITEKSQAVAFWCDPISGHATLYWYRQILGQGPELLVQFQDESVVDDSQLPKDRFSAERLKGVDSTLKIQPAELGDSAMYLCASSPGNEQFFGPGTRLTVL.

This rearrangement joins TRBV24-1 to TRBJ2-5, with 10 bases that match TRBD1. The J segment lost 5 bases and the V segment lost 4 bases, leaving 6 bases of the junction unmatched. Germline CDR1 and CDR2: KGHDR and SFDVKD. This CDR3 region has 15 residues. CDR3 loop: CATSEGQGRKETQYF. The CDR3 bases are TGTGCCACCAGTGAGGGACAGGGGAGGAAGGAGACCCAGTACTTC.

The rearrangement links TRBV19 to TRBJ1-5; D not certain. This CDR3 comprises 14 residues. V was shortened by 3 bases and J by 0 bases, with 6 bases between the two germline ends. Looked up from germline, CDR1 is LNHDA and CDR2 is SQIVND (reference sequence). The DNA for the CDR3 is TGTGCCAGTAGTATGGCCATTAGCAATCAGCCCCAGCATTTT. Translating it yields CASSMAISNQPQHF.

This clonotype has only a few counts. This chain joins TRBV12-2 and TRBJ2-7; the table assigns TRBD1, which was not confirmed against the DNA. TRBV12-2 is shown as a pseudogene. The CDR3 length is 16 residues. CDR3: CASNRDRPIASYEQYF. The CDR3, as DNA: TGTGCAAGTAACCGGGACAGGCCGATCGCGTCCTACGAGCAGTACTTC.

This clonotype was seen ten or more times. The chain uses TRBV12-3 or TRBV12-4 and TRBJ2-5; 7 nucleotides agree with TRBD1. V dropped 5 bases and J dropped 5; count of bases not matched to a gene: 8. CDR3 length: 14 residues. The CDR3 protein is CASSTTGVGETQYF. CDR3 sequence (DNA): TGTGCCAGCAGTACTACAGGGGTGGGGGAGACCCAGTACTTC.

This clonotype was detected many times. The rearrangement uses TRBV12-3 or TRBV12-4 and TRBJ2-1; D not certain. Trimming pared 5 bases from V and 3 bases from J, leaving 14 bases between. The CDR3 totals 15 residues. CDR3 in DNA: TGTGCCAGCAGTCCCCCGTCCCTTGTCTACAATGAGCAGTTCTTC. Translated, it gives CASSPPSLVYNEQFF.

The table lists this clonotype with many counts. The chain employs TRBV6-5 and TRBJ1-5, with a tentative D call TRBD1 (5 bases). Trimming stripped 7 bases from V and 4 bases from J, with 14 bases between. This CDR3 comprises 14 residues. Germline V CDR1 and CDR2: MNHEY, SVGAGI. The CDR3 nucleotides read TGTGCCAGCACCGGGAACAGGCCTAATCAGCCCCAGCATTTT. This sequence encodes CASTGNRPNQPQHF.

Ten or more counts support this clonotype. The chain is built from TRBV5-1 and TRBJ1-4, with no clear D. The ends were cut back, 4 bases at V and 3 bases at J, with 10 bases in the middle. Germline V lookup: CDR1 SGHRS, CDR2 YFSETQ. The CDR3 has 14 residues. In DNA form, the CDR3 reads TGCGCCAGCAGCCCCCGGGGAGCTAATGAAAAACTGTTTTTT. This translates into CASSPRGANEKLFF. The complete variable domain, with remaining parts taken from reference TRBV5-1 and TRBJ1-4, reads KAGVTQTPRYLIKTRGQQVTLSCSPISGHRSVSWYQQTPGQGLQFLFEYFSETQRNKGNFPGRFSGRQFSNSRSEMNVSTLELGDSALYLCASSPRGANEKLFFGSGTQLSVL.

In its sample, this clonotype was seen many times. V and J are TRBV12-3 or TRBV12-4 and TRBJ2-1; no definite D call. V lost 2 bases and J lost 9, with 8 bases in between. The length of the CDR3 is 12 residues. The CDR3 loop reads CASSLHQSEQFF. The CDR3 DNA is TGTGCCAGCAGTTTACATCAATCTGAGCAGTTCTTC.

This clonotype showed up many times. The gene calls are TRBV4-2 and TRBJ2-2, with D perhaps TRBD2 (5 bases). The V and J ends lost 1 base and 5 bases respectively, with 8 bases between them. From germline, CDR1 is LGHNA and CDR2 YNFKEQ. This CDR3 contains 14 residues. CDR3 sequence: CASSQVPGTGELFF. Written as DNA, the CDR3 is TGTGCCAGCAGCCAAGTCCCGGGGACCGGGGAGCTGTTTTTT.

The chain combines TRBV7-9 with TRBJ2-5, with 7 bases that match TRBD2. V lost 5 bases to trimming and J lost 4 bases; unmatched junction nucleotides: 7. CDR1 is SEHNR, CDR2 FQNEAQ, per germline (reference sequence). The CDR3 is made up of 14 amino acids. CDR3 sequence: CASSPQSGAETQYF. The CDR3 DNA sequence: TGTGCCAGCAGCCCACAAAGCGGGGCAGAGACCCAGTACTTC.

There are many counts of this clonotype. The rearrangement uses TRBV28 and TRBJ2-7; 9 nucleotides agree with TRBD2. The germline V gene has CDR1 MDHEN and CDR2 SYDVKM. This CDR3 contains 15 residues. Trimming cost V 7 bases and J 6 bases; bases outside gene matches: 13. CDR3 coding DNA: TGTGCCAGCATCGGGAGGTTAGCGGGAGTACCCGAGCAGTACTTC. Encoded protein: CASIGRLAGVPEQYF. The whole variable domain, remainder taken from reference TRBV28 and TRBJ2-7, is DVKVTQSSRYLVKRTGEKVFLECVQDMDHENMFWYRQDPGLGLRLIYFSYDVKMKEKGDIPEGYSVSREKKERFSLILESASTNQTSMYLCASIGRLAGVPEQYFGPGTRLTVT.

This clonotype was picked up many times. The J gene is TRBJ2-1, the V gene TRBV5-1; the D is unclear. Trimming removed 0 bases at V and 2 bases at J, with 6 bases between. The length of the CDR3 is 14 residues. Germline-derived CDR1 and CDR2 are SGHRS and YFSETQ. The CDR3 DNA follows: TGCGCCAGCAGCTTGGGTTTCACCTACAATGAGCAGTTCTTC. It codes for CASSLGFTYNEQFF.

CDR3 protein: CASSQEPTLNTEAFF. The DNA of the CDR3 is TGCGCCAGCAGCCAGGAGCCGACCCTGAACACTGAAGCTTTCTTT. The genes are TRBV5-1 and TRBJ1-1; D ambiguous. Per the germline V gene, CDR1 is SGHRS and CDR2 is YFSETQ. The CDR3 totals 15 residues. Between the trimmed V and J ends, which lost 4 bases and 0 bases, there was a span of 13 bases.

This clonotype was seen many times. The rearrangement joins TRBV20-1 to TRBJ1-4; D ambiguous. Deletions cut 3 bases from V and 6 bases from J, with 11 bases between. This CDR3 spans 13 amino acids. The germline CDR1 and CDR2 sequences are DFQATT and SNEGSKA (reference sequence). The chain's CDR3 is CSASQGLHEKLFF. The CDR3, as DNA: TGCAGTGCTAGTCAAGGATTGCATGAAAAACTGTTTTTT.

The V call is TRBV5-6, the J call TRBJ2-3, with TRBD2 matching over 12 bases. The CDR3 is 18 residues long. With V trimmed by 4 bases and J by 6 bases, 15 bases remained unmatched. CDR1 is SGHDT and CDR2 is YYEEEE in the germline V gene. The CDR3 coding sequence is TGTGCCAGCAGCCCGTCGGGCTCTAGCGGGGGGGCCTGGGATACGCAGTATTTT. Its translation is CASSPSGSSGGAWDTQYF.

This clonotype was counted at least ten times. The rearrangement joins TRBV7-2 to TRBJ2-2; 11 bases map to TRBD2. V trimming: 5 bases; J trimming: 3 bases; junction bases outside the gene matches: 5. Germline values: CDR1 SGHTA, CDR2 FQGNSA. The length of the CDR3 is 16 residues. CDR3 bases: TGTGCCAGCAGCCACCCGGGACTAGCGGACACCGGGGAGCTGTTTTTT. Translated, it gives CASSHPGLADTGELFF.

The chain uses TRBV12-3 or TRBV12-4 and TRBJ2-5, with 10 bases matching TRBD2. This CDR3 is built from 15 residues. With V trimmed by 3 bases and J by 5 bases, 6 bases remained unmatched. The CDR3 bases are TGTGCCAGCAGTTTGCTAGCGGGAGCCCGGGAGACCCAGTACTTC. This encodes CASSLLAGARETQYF.

The table lists this clonotype with many counts. This rearrangement joins TRBV7-2 to TRBJ2-3; D possibly corresponds to TRBD2 (7 bases). With 2 bases removed from V and 5 bases from J, the gap between germline ends came to 14 bases. The CDR3 is made up of 15 amino acids. In germline, CDR1 is SGHTA, CDR2 FQGNSA. Written as DNA, the CDR3 is TGTGCCAGCAGCTTAACAACGGGGGGCGGAGATACGCAGTATTTT. This sequence encodes CASSLTTGGGDTQYF.

This clonotype was observed many times. This sequence joins TRBV5-5 and TRBJ1-1; maybe TRBD1 (5 bases). The CDR3 has 14 amino acids. Germline CDR1 and CDR2: SGHKS and YYEKEE (reference sequence). V dropped 6 bases and J dropped 2 bases, with 14 bases sitting between them. Here the CDR3 reads CASTLGPDNTEAFF. The CDR3 region has the DNA TGTGCCAGCACTCTGGGGCCCGATAACACTGAAGCTTTCTTT.

This clonotype has a count of ten or more. The chain uses TRBV29-1 and TRBJ2-5, with TRBD1 matching over 9 bases. CDR3 size: 13 residues. V lost 8 bases to trimming and J lost 4 bases; unmatched junction nucleotides: 8. Germline CDR1 SQVTM, CDR2 ANQGSEA. The CDR3 here is CSTDRGEGETQYF. The CDR3 DNA reads as TGCAGCACTGACAGGGGGGAAGGAGAGACCCAGTACTTC. Together with reference TRBV29-1 and TRBJ2-5, the CDR3 gives the full variable domain: SAVISQKPSRDICQRGTSLTIQCQVDSQVTMMFWYRQQPGQSLTLIATANQGSEATYESGFVIDKFPISRPNLTFSTLTVSNMSPEDSSIYLCSTDRGEGETQYFGPGTRLLVL.